The subject of this entry is one TCR beta chain. Its antigen is unknown. No base qualities exist here, and no much larger clone lies one base off it. The sample comes from a study of blood T cell repertoires in COVID-19 (TCRdb year 2020). About the study as a whole: Samples covering the acute and convalescent phases of COVID-19 were provided by collaborators in the United States, Italy and Spain. HLA class I and class II types, where available, came from metadata supplied by the sample provider rather than from assay-based typing. Samples were obtained from the ongoing ImmuneRACE study (first 160 participants) and from 1,254 subjects provided by 6 global collaborators. Deeply sampled blood TCRbeta repertoires from subjects exposed to, actively infected with, or recovered from COVID-19 were included in the dataset. Sample metadata almost always included a de-identified subject ID, COVID-19 status, age in years and sex. The material from the prospective study consisted of cDNA or gDNA derived from T cells, B-cell-depleted T cells, or PBMCs. The repertoires were released in a freely available public database meant as a resource for research on the immune response to SARS-CoV-2. Study-level results and caveats: How much clinical and demographic metadata was included differed by source and by participant, and the metadata was provided uncurated.

One collaborating source in Seattle enrolled patients during active infection and followed them longitudinally through the course of disease. Collaborating institutions collected whole blood in K2EDTA tubes following their own protocols. For TCRbeta analysis, collaborators shipped samples as frozen whole blood, isolated PBMCs, or DNA extracted from either of those sample types. Its CDR3 holds 14 amino acids, cysteine through phenylalanine. Of all the DNA, just the CDR3 is kept, 42 bases in frame from base 1. At the junction V is shortened by 5 bases and J by 5 bases; bases outside the gene matches: 9. CDR1 and CDR2 (MNHEY, SVGAGI) derive from the germline V gene. TCRbeta CDR3 regions were amplified from genomic DNA by means of the immunoSEQ Assay, a bias-controlled multiplex PCR. The authors' analysis ran thus. Nucleated cell counts per sample were estimated from amplification of reference gene primers within the assay. Sequence reads were collapsed and filtered to measure the absolute abundance of every unique TCRbeta CDR3 rearrangement. For each sample, productive Simpson clonality was calculated by taking the square root of Simpson's diversity index across productive rearrangements. The clones in this table, taken by TCRdb from immuneACCESS, are in-frame only. Not every clone is retained; where verified, under half of the shortfall comes from an unresolved V gene, and the cause of the rest is unknown. Clone size and the V and J calls come from that table; the DNA yielded D and trimming. The sample includes around 470,000 clones, with roughly 89% observed a single time. The ten largest clonotypes hold about 0.91% of the sample.

The clonotype originates from a man aged 18 to 29 with COVID-19, enrolled during active disease. Recombination connected TRBV6-5 to TRBJ2-7; 7 central bases correspond to TRBD1. The sample consisted of peripheral blood. CDR3 region: CASSTRTGLDEQYF. The nucleotide sequence is TGTGCCAGCAGTACCAGGACAGGTCTGGACGAGCAGTACTTC.